This T cell receptor (beta chain) comes out of a study of T cell responses to AZD1222 COVID-19 vaccine. Trimming stripped 4 bases from V and 1 base from J, with 11 bases between. CDR1 is SGDLS, CDR2 YYNGEE, per germline. The CDR3 covers 14 residues. General study points: Donors, mostly white British, included more females; clonal diversity was possibly underestimated.

TCRdb's copy holds only in-frame clones and misses some; the assay was immunoSEQ multiplex PCR. The sample carries more than 95,000 clones, more than 65% recorded once. A word on this clone: What it binds is not known.

The sequence derives from an adult who received the AZD1222 COVID-19 vaccine. This material consisted of peripheral blood, taken 28 days after the second AZD1222 dose. This sequence joins TRBV9 and TRBJ1-2, with D possibly being TRBD1 (5 bases). CDR3 residues: CASSLTDSNYGYTF. In DNA form, the CDR3 reads TGTGCCAGCAGCTTGACCGACAGTAACTATGGCTACACCTTC. The full variable domain, its missing parts supplied by reference TRBV9 and TRBJ1-2, is DSGVTQTPKHLITATGQRVTLRCSPRSGDLSVYWYQQSLDQGLQFLIQYYNGEERAKGNILERFSAQQFPDLHSELNLSSLELGDSALYFCASSLTDSNYGYTFGSGTRLTVV.